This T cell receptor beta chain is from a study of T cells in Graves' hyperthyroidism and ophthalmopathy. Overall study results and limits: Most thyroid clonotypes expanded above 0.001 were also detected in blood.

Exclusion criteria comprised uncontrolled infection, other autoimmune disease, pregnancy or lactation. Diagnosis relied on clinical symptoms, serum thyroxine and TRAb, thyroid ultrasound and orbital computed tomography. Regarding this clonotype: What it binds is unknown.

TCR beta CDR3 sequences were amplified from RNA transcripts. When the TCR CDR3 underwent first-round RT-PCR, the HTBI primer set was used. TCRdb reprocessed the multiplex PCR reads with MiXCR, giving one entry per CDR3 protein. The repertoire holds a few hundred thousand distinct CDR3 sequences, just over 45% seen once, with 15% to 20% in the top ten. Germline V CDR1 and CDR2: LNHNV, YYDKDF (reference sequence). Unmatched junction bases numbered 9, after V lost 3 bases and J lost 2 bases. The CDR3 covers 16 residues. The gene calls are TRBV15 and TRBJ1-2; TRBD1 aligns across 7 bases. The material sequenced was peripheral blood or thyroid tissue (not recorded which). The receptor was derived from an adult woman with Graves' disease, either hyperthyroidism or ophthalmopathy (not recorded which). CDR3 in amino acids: CATSSFNRGSNYGYTF. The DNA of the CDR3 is TGTGCCACCAGCAGCTTCAACAGGGGATCAAACTATGGCTACACCTTC.